One sample yielded the 7 T cell receptor beta chains listed below, sequenced in a study of cytomegalovirus exposure and HLA in healthy donors. The PCR was carried out with 60 Vbeta primers and 13 Jbeta primers. The method was immunoSEQ multiplex PCR; TCRdb's version includes in-frame clones alone and lacks a portion of them. The sample shows about 130,000 clones, roughly 74% of them seen only once. The sample consisted of PBMCs. These receptors were taken from a male donor in good health and CMV-seronegative.

The chain joins TRBV5-8 to TRBJ2-7; 7 nucleotides line up with TRBD1. The CDR3 contains 17 residues. V was pared by 5 bases and J by 2 bases, with 16 bases of the junction left unmatched. Germline CDR1 and CDR2: SGHTS and YDEGEE. The CDR3 region is CASRTDSRGNLPYEQYF. The CDR3 DNA reads TGTGCCAGCAGGACAGATTCCAGGGGGAACTTACCCTACGAGCAGTACTTC.

V gene TRBV27 combines with J gene TRBJ2-7; TRBD2 matches at 7 bases. After removal of 3 bases from V and 3 bases from J, the junction contained 5 bases not matched to a gene. This CDR3 is built from 14 residues. The germline V gene encodes CDR1 MNHEY and CDR2 SMNVEV (reference sequence). CDR3 sequence: CASSFVGRNYEQYF. The CDR3 bases are TGTGCCAGCAGTTTCGTCGGGAGGAACTACGAGCAGTACTTC.

The CDR3 DNA sequence: TGTGCCAGCAGCCCTCCCCAGGGGGCTCTATCACCCCTCCACTTT. Translated, it gives CASSPPQGALSPLHF. The chain couples TRBV28 to TRBJ1-6; 8 positions match TRBD1. This CDR3 has 15 residues. V lost 6 bases to trimming and J lost 10 bases; unmatched junction nucleotides: 11. Germline V gene sequence: CDR1 MDHEN, CDR2 SYDVKM. The variable domain in full, with the rest retrieved from reference TRBV28 and TRBJ1-6, is DVKVTQSSRYLVKRTGEKVFLECVQDMDHENMFWYRQDPGLGLRLIYFSYDVKMKEKGDIPEGYSVSREKKERFSLILESASTNQTSMYLCASSPPQGALSPLHFGNGTRLTVT.

The chain carries TRBV7-6 and TRBJ2-7; 8 bases line up with TRBD2. Germline trimming cut 1 base from V and 5 bases from J; bases unmatched to any gene: 16. CDR1 SGHVS and CDR2 FNYEAQ come from the germline V gene. The CDR3 length is 18 residues. CDR3 region: CASSLVPPGRSGRNEQYF. CDR3 bases: TGTGCCAGCAGCTTAGTACCCCCCGGGCGGAGCGGGAGAAACGAGCAGTACTTC.

The chain joins TRBV5-1 to TRBJ2-1, with 7 positions matching TRBD2. The germline V gene has CDR1 SGHRS and CDR2 YFSETQ. The V and J ends lost 4 bases and 6 bases, in that order; junction bases with no gene match: 10. The CDR3 has 15 residues. CDR3: CASSLMGGGGNEQFF. In DNA, the CDR3 is TGCGCCAGCAGCCTTATGGGCGGGGGAGGCAATGAGCAGTTCTTC.

This chain connects TRBV5-5 to TRBJ1-4; unclear D gene. V gave up 7 bases and J gave up 5 bases, with 9 bases separating them. Germline CDR1 reads SGHKS; CDR2 reads YYEKEE (reference sequence). This CDR3 region has 12 residues. The CDR3 loop reads CASGRLNEKLFF. The CDR3 DNA is TGTGCCAGCGGGCGTCTAAATGAAAAACTGTTTTTT.

The chain recombines TRBV27 with TRBJ2-7, with 10 bases matching TRBD2. The CDR3 consists of 16 residues. CDR1 is MNHEY and CDR2 is SMNVEV in the germline V gene (reference sequence). The J segment lost 3 bases and the V segment lost 7 bases, leaving 12 bases of the junction unmatched. The CDR3 protein is CASMKASGRKDYEQYF. The CDR3 DNA is TGTGCCAGCATGAAGGCTAGCGGGAGAAAGGACTACGAGCAGTACTTC.